The TCR beta chain described here comes from a study of T-cell reconstitution after alpha-beta-depleted transplantation in children. Study findings and constraints: Where alpha-beta T cells came from about two months after transplant was reportedly several hundred expanded graft clones. Day-60 TCRbeta diversity that was high in some patients was derived from surviving recipient T cells and thymic progenitors. When one year had passed after transplant, most T-cell counts and diversity came from newly produced T cells.

In this sample, this clonotype turned up many times. Its target is not known. Germline assignment: CDR1 SGHRS and CDR2 YFSETQ. With V trimmed by 2 bases and J by 0 bases, 1 base remained unmatched. The CDR3 spans 15 residues. During its preparation, the TCRbeta library received unique molecular identifiers. TCRdb recomputed calls from the PCR reads with MiXCR, one row per CDR3 protein. The sample holds roughly 100,000 distinct CDR3 sequences, around 6% seen once. The chain has TRBV5-1 and TRBJ1-4; 7 bases map to TRBD1. The clonotype originates from a female patient aged 2-9 years who had a stem cell transplant for Fanconi anemia, so the T cells may come from the graft donor. Sequencing was performed on PBMCs, mostly from graft donor cells, taken 60 days after TCRalphabeta/CD19-depleted stem cell transplant. The CDR3 loop is CASSLGTATNEKLFF. The CDR3 DNA sequence: TGCGCCAGCAGCTTAGGGACAGCAACTAATGAAAAACTGTTTTTT.